This T cell receptor beta chain was found in a study of shared clonotypes between healthy human individuals. CDR1 and CDR2 (germline): LNHDA, SQIVND (reference sequence). The V and J ends lost 10 bases and 2 bases respectively, with 14 bases between them. The CDR3 runs 13 residues. Assay: immunoSEQ multiplex PCR; the TCRdb copy retains only in-frame clones and omits some. The table shows around 600,000 clones, with approximately 97% occurring only once. The TCR sequence derives from a woman younger than 45 in good health. The chain joins TRBV19 to TRBJ1-1, with unresolved D. Sequenced: naive CD4+ T cells sorted from blood. The subset denotes: CD45RA+ positively selected. This chain's CDR3 is CATKQYANTEAFF. In nucleotides, the CDR3 is TGTGCCACAAAACAGTACGCTAACACTGAAGCTTTCTTT.